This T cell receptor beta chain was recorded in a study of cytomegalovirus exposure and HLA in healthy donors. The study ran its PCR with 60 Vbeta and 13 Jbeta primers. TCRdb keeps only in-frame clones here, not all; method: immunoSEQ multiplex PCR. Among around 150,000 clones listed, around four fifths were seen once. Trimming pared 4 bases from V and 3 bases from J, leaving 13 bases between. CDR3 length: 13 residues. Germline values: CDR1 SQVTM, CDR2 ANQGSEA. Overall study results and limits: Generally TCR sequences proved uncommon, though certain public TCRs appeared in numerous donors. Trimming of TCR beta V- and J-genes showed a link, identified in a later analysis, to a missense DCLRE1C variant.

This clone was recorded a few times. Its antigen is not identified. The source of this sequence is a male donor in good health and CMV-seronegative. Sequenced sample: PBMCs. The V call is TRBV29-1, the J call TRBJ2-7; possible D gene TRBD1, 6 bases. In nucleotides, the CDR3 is TGCAGCGTTGCACAGGGAAGGGGCTACGAGCAGTACTTC. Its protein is CSVAQGRGYEQYF.